What follows describes a single T cell receptor (beta chain). Its antigen is undetermined. Construction of the TCRbeta library involved unique molecular identifiers. Each CDR3 protein gets one entry after TCRdb re-called the PCR reads with MiXCR. The sample shows 500,000 to 650,000 distinct CDR3 sequences, more than 9.5% of them seen only once. This CDR3 has 17 amino acids. CDR1 and CDR2 (germline): DFQATT, SNEGSKA (reference sequence). V was pared by 1 base and J by 1 base, with 10 bases of the junction left unmatched. This specimen belongs to a study of T-cell reconstitution after alpha-beta-depleted transplantation in children. Study findings and constraints: T-cell numbers and diversity one year post-transplant derived largely from freshly generated T cells.

This rearrangement joins TRBV20-1 to TRBJ2-3, with 8 positions matching TRBD1. The clonotype originates from a female patient under 10 years old who had a stem cell transplant for aplastic anemia, so the T cells may come from the graft donor. The sequenced sample was PBMCs, mostly from graft donor cells, obtained 180 days after TCRalphabeta/CD19-depleted stem cell transplant. The CDR3 reads CSARGRDRPAGTDTQYF. CDR3 DNA sequence: TGCAGTGCTAGAGGACGGGACAGGCCTGCAGGCACAGATACGCAGTATTTT.